This TCR beta chain was sequenced in a study of OX40 agonist ivuxolimab in advanced cancers. Profiling relied on immunoSEQ multiplex PCR, and the TCRdb table lists in-frame clones only, not all of them. The sample lists about 18,000 clones, around 77% occurring once. J gave up 4 bases and V 5 bases, and 7 bases lay outside the gene matches. Germline V gene lookup returns CDR1 SGHRS and CDR2 YFSETQ. This CDR3 is 15 amino acids long. The chain joins TRBV5-1 to TRBJ2-1; 9 nucleotides match TRBD1. The TCR sequence derives from an adult with an advanced solid tumor such as melanoma, head and neck, liver or kidney cancer. The material was CD4+ or CD8+ T cells sorted from blood, obtained in a trial of the OX40 agonist ivuxolimab. The CDR3 DNA reads as TGCGCCAGCAGTGACGGGACAGGGTCTTACAATGAGCAGTTCTTC. Its protein product is CASSDGTGSYNEQFF. The whole variable domain, remainder taken from reference TRBV5-1 and TRBJ2-1, is KAGVTQTPRYLIKTRGQQVTLSCSPISGHRSVSWYQQTPGQGLQFLFEYFSETQRNKGNFPGRFSGRQFSNSRSEMNVSTLELGDSALYLCASSDGTGSYNEQFFGPGTRLTVL.